Sequencing of this T cell receptor beta chain was carried out in a study of blood T cell repertoires in COVID-19. Study-wide background: Sample material is recorded as cDNA or gDNA derived from T cells, B-cell-depleted T cells, or PBMCs.

The method was immunoSEQ multiplex PCR; TCRdb's version includes in-frame clones alone and lacks a portion of them. The sample yields 150,000 to 200,000 clones, approximately 89% seen once. Trimming cost V 2 bases and J 6 bases; bases outside gene matches: 8. The CDR3 totals 14 residues. Germline-derived CDR1 and CDR2 are SGHDT and YYEEEE. Participant age was about 18 to 95 years, and participants resided in fewer than 25 US areas. This clone was counted many times. The sequencing input was PBMCs or T cells enriched from blood (not recorded which). This TCR was sampled from a middle-aged man who had recovered from COVID-19. The rearrangement uses TRBV5-6 and TRBJ2-7; TRBD1 aligns across 7 bases. The CDR3 is CASSLPLTGSEQYF. The CDR3 DNA reads TGTGCCAGCAGCTTACCACTGACAGGGTCCGAGCAGTACTTC.